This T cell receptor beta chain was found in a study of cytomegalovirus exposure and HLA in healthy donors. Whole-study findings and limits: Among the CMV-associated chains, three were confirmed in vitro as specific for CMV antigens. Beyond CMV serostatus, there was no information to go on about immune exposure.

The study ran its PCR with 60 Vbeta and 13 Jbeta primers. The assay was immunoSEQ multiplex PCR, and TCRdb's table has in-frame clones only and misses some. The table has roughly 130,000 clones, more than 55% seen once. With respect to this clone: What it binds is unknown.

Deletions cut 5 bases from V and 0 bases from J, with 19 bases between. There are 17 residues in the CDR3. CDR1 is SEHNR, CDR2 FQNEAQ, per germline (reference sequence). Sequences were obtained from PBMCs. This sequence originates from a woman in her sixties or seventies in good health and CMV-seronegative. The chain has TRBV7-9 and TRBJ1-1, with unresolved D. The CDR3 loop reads CASSPPPGRSMNTEAFF. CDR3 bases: TGTGCCAGCAGCCCCCCGCCGGGTAGATCCATGAACACTGAAGCTTTCTTT.